This passage covers 21 T cell receptor beta chains from one sample sequenced in a study of graft-versus-host responses after intestinal transplantation. The authors processed graft tissue to release intraepithelial and lamina propria lymphocytes. Profiled with immunoSEQ multiplex PCR; TCRdb holds only in-frame clones, not every one. Among about 8,400 clones, around two thirds were seen once, and the ten largest hold roughly 32%. Material: ileum tissue, obtained around 500 days after intestinal transplant. The receptors stem from a human patient who received an intestinal transplant, so some T cells may come from the graft donor.

The V and J genes are TRBV2 and TRBJ1-2; tentative D call: TRBD1 (6 bases). Trimming took 0 bases from V and 4 from J, leaving 15 bases between them. The CDR3 covers 16 residues. Germline V gene data show CDR1 as SNHLY and CDR2 as FYNNEI. CDR3 residues: CASSEAVGRQAYGYTF. The CDR3 DNA follows: TGTGCCAGCAGTGAAGCGGTGGGCAGACAGGCCTATGGCTACACCTTC. The whole variable domain, remainder taken from reference TRBV2 and TRBJ1-2, is EPEVTQTPSHQVTQMGQEVILRCVPISNHLYFYWYRQILGQKVEFLVSFYNNEISEKSEIFDDQFSVERPDGSNFTLKIRSTKLEDSAMYFCASSEAVGRQAYGYTFGSGTRLTVV.

The genes are TRBV5-3 and TRBJ2-5, with 7 positions matching TRBD2. Being an ORF, TRBV5-3 has a function that is uncertain. Germline trimming cut 8 bases from V and 2 bases from J; bases unmatched to any gene: 12. The length of the CDR3 is 15 residues. DNA for the CDR3: TGTGCCAGCAACCACCTCACTAGCGATCAAGAGACCCAGTACTTC. Translating gives CASNHLTSDQETQYF.

The V gene is TRBV15, the J gene TRBJ1-5; D unclear. The CDR3 extends over 15 amino acids. The ends were cut back, 0 bases at V and 0 bases at J, with 6 bases in the middle. Germline CDR1 reads LNHNV; CDR2 reads YYDKDF (reference sequence). CDR3 in DNA: TGTGCCACCAGCAGAGAGTCCAGTAGCAATCAGCCCCAGCATTTT. This translates into CATSRESSSNQPQHF.

This chain joins TRBV5-1 and TRBJ2-2; the D gene is possibly TRBD1 (5 bases). Trimming cost V 2 bases and J 0 bases, with 11 bases left between them. CDR1 and CDR2 (germline): SGHRS, YFSETQ. This CDR3 is 16 amino acids long. The CDR3 region has the DNA TGCGCCAGCAGCTTAAATCAGGGCGCGAACACCGGGGAGCTGTTTTTT. Translation: CASSLNQGANTGELFF.

Judged by abundance, this clone is medium-sized (0.01 to 0.1%). J is TRBJ2-7 and V is TRBV5-1, with 11 positions matching TRBD2. CDR1 is SGHRS, CDR2 YFSETQ, per germline. The CDR3 extends over 14 amino acids. The junction had 6 bases not matched to a gene; V was cut back by 4 bases and J by 6 bases. The CDR3: CASSKTLAGAEQYF. In DNA form, the CDR3 reads TGCGCCAGCAGCAAAACACTAGCGGGAGCCGAGCAGTACTTC.

The rearrangement joins TRBV14 to TRBJ1-2; maybe TRBD1 (6 bases). The CDR3 totals 15 residues. V shed 0 bases and J shed 4 bases, with 12 bases lying between them. CDR1 is SGHDN and CDR2 is FVKESK in the germline V gene. The CDR3 DNA reads TGTGCCAGCAGCCAAGATCAGGGGCGCATCTATGGCTACACCTTC. Translation gives CASSQDQGRIYGYTF. The whole variable domain, filled in from reference TRBV14 and TRBJ1-2, reads EAGVTQFPSHSVIEKGQTVTLRCDPISGHDNLYWYRRVMGKEIKFLLHFVKESKQDESGMPNNRFLAERTGGTYSTLKVQPAELEDSGVYFCASSQDQGRIYGYTFGSGTRLTVV.

The rearrangement links TRBV27 to TRBJ2-7; D is possibly TRBD1 (5 bases). The CDR3 sequence is 12 residues long. Germline CDR1 and CDR2: MNHEY and SMNVEV (reference sequence). Trimming removed 8 bases from V and 2 bases from J, with 10 bases in between. CDR3 in DNA: TGTGCCAGCTCTAAAGGGGCCTACGAGCAGTACTTC. Translated: CASSKGAYEQYF.

This chain joins TRBV4-2 and TRBJ2-4; D perhaps matches TRBD2 (5 bases). The CDR3 spans 14 residues. Trimming took off 1 base at V and 3 bases at J, with 7 bases between the two ends. Germline CDR1 and CDR2: LGHNA and YNFKEQ. The CDR3 region is CASSQVAGKNIQYF. CDR3 coding DNA: TGTGCCAGCAGCCAAGTGGCGGGCAAAAACATTCAGTACTTC.

This clone turned up a few times. This rearrangement joins TRBV2 to TRBJ2-7; 11 nucleotides align to TRBD2. The CDR3 runs 13 residues. Trimming took 6 bases from V and 4 from J; bases not matched to a gene: 2. The germline CDR1 and CDR2 sequences are SNHLY and FYNNEI. As DNA, the CDR3 is TGTGCCAGCAGCCGGACTAGCGGGTACGAGCAGTACTTC. It encodes CASSRTSGYEQYF.

This chain connects TRBV6-5 to TRBJ2-1; weak D call: TRBD2 (5 bases). Trimming stripped 2 bases from V and 7 bases from J, with 18 bases between. This CDR3 has 16 residues. Germline V gives CDR1 MNHEY, CDR2 SVGAGI. This CDR3 is CASSYGRTPRRNEQFF. CDR3 DNA sequence: TGTGCCAGCAGTTACGGAAGGACTCCACGCAGGAATGAGCAGTTCTTC.

For this clone: The junction shows a germline mismatch at one end, possibly a read error. The chain is built from TRBV11-2 and TRBJ2-5, with D tentatively TRBD2 (5 bases). The CDR3 runs to 15 residues. CDR1 SGHAT and CDR2 FQNNGV come from the germline V gene. The CDR3 here is CASSVEPGTLAPHNF. Written as DNA, the CDR3 is TGTGCCAGCAGCGTTGAACCCGGCACTCTAGCTCCTCACAACTTC.

This sequence joins TRBV6-5 and TRBJ1-3, with D tentatively TRBD1 (5 bases). CDR1 and CDR2 (germline): MNHEY, SVGAGI. The CDR3 has 13 residues. Trimming pared 4 bases from V and 1 base from J, leaving 5 bases between. The CDR3 region is CASSSGSGNTIYF. Here the CDR3 DNA reads TGTGCCAGCAGTTCAGGGTCTGGAAACACCATATATTTT.

The chain links TRBV11-1 to TRBJ1-5; D ambiguous. CDR1 and CDR2 from the germline V gene are SGHAT and FQDESV (reference sequence). Trimming removed 2 bases from V and 6 bases from J, with 5 bases in between. This CDR3 has 12 amino acids. The CDR3 spells CASSLFGQPQHF. The CDR3, as DNA: TGTGCCAGCAGCTTATTCGGTCAGCCCCAGCATTTT. Full variable domain (missing parts from reference TRBV11-1 and TRBJ1-5): EAEVAQSPRYKITEKSQAVAFWCDPISGHATLYWYRQILGQGPELLVQFQDESVVDDSQLPKDRFSAERLKGVDSTLKIQPAELGDSAMYLCASSLFGQPQHFGDGTRLSIL.

This chain links TRBV9 with TRBJ2-3; 7 bases are a match to TRBD1. CDR1 is SGDLS and CDR2 is YYNGEE in the germline V gene. The CDR3 sequence is 15 residues long. V lost 0 bases, J lost 2 bases, and 3 bases stayed unmatched. The CDR3 here is CASSVVGGDTDTQYF. CDR3 bases: TGTGCCAGCAGCGTAGTAGGGGGCGACACAGATACGCAGTATTTT.

This sequence joins TRBV4-2 and TRBJ2-1, with unresolved D. The CDR3 consists of 11 residues. CDR1 is LGHNA and CDR2 is YNFKEQ in the germline V gene. V lost 5 bases, J lost 10 bases, and 9 bases lay in between. The CDR3 DNA is TGTGCCAGCAGCTACAATATCGAGCAGTTCTTC. Translation gives CASSYNIEQFF.

This clone was counted between two and nine times. This chain joins TRBV14 and TRBJ2-7, with D possibly TRBD2 on 6 matching bases. With 0 bases removed from V and 0 bases from J, the gap between germline ends came to 9 bases. The germline CDR1 and CDR2 sequences are SGHDN and FVKESK. The CDR3 extends over 15 amino acids. CDR3 protein: CASSQETGLSYEQYF. The DNA for the CDR3 is TGTGCCAGCAGCCAAGAAACGGGACTCTCCTACGAGCAGTACTTC.

The chain has TRBV30 and TRBJ1-3, with D tentatively TRBD1 (6 bases). Trimming removed 1 base at V and 2 bases at J, with 9 bases between. The CDR3 length is 14 residues. Looked up from germline, CDR1 is GTSNPN and CDR2 is SVGIG (reference sequence). Here the CDR3 reads CAWSGTVAGNTIYF. CDR3 in DNA: TGTGCCTGGAGTGGGACAGTAGCTGGAAACACCATATATTTT.

This clone was recorded a few times. This chain joins TRBV11-3 and TRBJ1-1; the D gene is possibly TRBD1 (6 bases). V lost 5 bases, J lost 0 bases, and 10 bases lay in between. The CDR3 runs 14 residues. Germline-derived CDR1 and CDR2 are SGHNT and YENEEA. CDR3 coding DNA: TGTGCCAGCAGCCGAGACAGGTTGAACACTGAAGCTTTCTTT. This sequence encodes CASSRDRLNTEAFF.

This clone has just a few counts. The chain has TRBV5-1 and TRBJ2-5; D remains ambiguous. The CDR3 has 15 amino acids. Germline-derived CDR1 and CDR2 are SGHRS and YFSETQ. The V gene lost 2 bases and the J gene lost 4 bases, with 15 bases spanning the gap. In nucleotides, the CDR3 is TGCGCCAGCAGCTTATGGGGTGGCCTCCGAGAGACCCAGTACTTC. Amino acid sequence: CASSLWGGLRETQYF.

The chain couples TRBV18 to TRBJ1-6, with TRBD1 matching 8 bases. V trimming: 5 bases; J trimming: 9 bases; junction bases outside the gene matches: 6. CDR3 length: 14 amino acids. The germline V gene encodes CDR1 KGHSH and CDR2 LQKENI. The CDR3 sequence is CASSARGPSSPLHF. In nucleotides, the CDR3 is TGTGCCAGCTCAGCCAGGGGGCCATCTTCACCCCTCCACTTT.

The genes are TRBV6-5 and TRBJ1-1; perhaps TRBD1 as D (5 bases). Trimming removed 5 bases from V and 5 bases from J, with 9 bases in between. Germline V lookup: CDR1 MNHEY, CDR2 SVGAGI. The CDR3 spans 12 residues. The CDR3 coding sequence is TGTGCCAGCAGTAAAGGGGTTACTGAAGCTTTCTTT. Translated: CASSKGVTEAFF.